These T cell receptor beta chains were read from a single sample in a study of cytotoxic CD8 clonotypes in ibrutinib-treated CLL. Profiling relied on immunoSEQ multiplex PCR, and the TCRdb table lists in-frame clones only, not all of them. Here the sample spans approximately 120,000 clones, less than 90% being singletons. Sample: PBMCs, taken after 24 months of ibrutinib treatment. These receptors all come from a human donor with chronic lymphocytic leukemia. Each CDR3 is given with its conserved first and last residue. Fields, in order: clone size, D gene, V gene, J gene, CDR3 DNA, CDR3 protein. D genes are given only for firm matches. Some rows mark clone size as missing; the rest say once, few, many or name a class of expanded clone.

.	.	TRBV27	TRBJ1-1	TGTGCCAGCTCGGATATCAGGGGCATGAACACTGAAGCTTTCTTT	CASSDIRGMNTEAFF
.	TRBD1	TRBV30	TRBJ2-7	TGTGCCTGGGTCAGGACAGGGCCGAGCTCCTACGAGCAGTACTTC	CAWVRTGPSSYEQYF
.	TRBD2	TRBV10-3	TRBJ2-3	TGTGCCATCAGTGAGTCCCTAGCGGGGGCACAGGGTACGCAGTATTTT	CAISESLAGAQGTQYF
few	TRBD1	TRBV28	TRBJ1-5	TGTGCCAGCAGCCCTGACAGGGTCAATCAGCCCCAGCATTTT	CASSPDRVNQPQHF
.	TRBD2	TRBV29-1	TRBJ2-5	TGCAGCGTTAGCGGGGGGCCAGGGGAGACCCAGTACTTC	CSVSGGPGETQYF
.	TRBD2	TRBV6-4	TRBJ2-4	TGTGCCAGCAGTGACTCGGGTCTAGCGGGGCCTGAAGCGAAAAACATTCAGTACTTC	CASSDSGLAGPEAKNIQYF
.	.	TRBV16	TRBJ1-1	TGTGCCAGCACGAACAGTGCTGCTGACACTGAAGCTTTCTTT	CASTNSAADTEAFF
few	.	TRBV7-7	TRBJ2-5	TGTGCCACCGCGGACAATGTCGCAGAGACCCAGTACTTC	CATADNVAETQYF
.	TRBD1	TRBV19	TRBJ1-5	TGTGCCAGTAGGACCGGGACAGGGTTATTATATCCCCAGCATTTT	CASRTGTGLLYPQHF
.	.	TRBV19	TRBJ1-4	TGTGCCAGTTACAGCCTTAGAGGGGAAAATGAAAAACTGTTTTTT	CASYSLRGENEKLFF
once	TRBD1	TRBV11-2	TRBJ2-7	TGTGCCAGCAGCCCCGATTGGACAGGGGACCACGAGCAGTACTTC	CASSPDWTGDHEQYF
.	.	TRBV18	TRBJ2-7	TGTGCCAGCTCAAGTGTGCCTGACGAGCAGTACTTC	CASSSVPDEQYF
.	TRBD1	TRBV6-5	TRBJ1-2	TGTGCCAGCGCTCCCTTTGGGGGACAGGCCGTCTACACCTTC	CASAPFGGQAVYTF
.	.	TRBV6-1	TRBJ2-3	TGTGCCAGCAGTGGGGGGGCTCCCTCCACAGATACGCAGTATTTT	CASSGGAPSTDTQYF
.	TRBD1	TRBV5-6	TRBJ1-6	TGTGCCAGCAGCTTGGTTTCAGGGGGGAATTCACCCCTCCACTTT	CASSLVSGGNSPLHF
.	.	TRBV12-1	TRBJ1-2	TGTGCCAGCAGCTTTGGGAACTATGGCTACACCTTC	CASSFGNYGYTF
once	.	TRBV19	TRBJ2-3	TGTGCCAGTAGTACCCCCGTGGCCGATACGCAGTATTTT	CASSTPVADTQYF
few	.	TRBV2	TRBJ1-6	TGTGCCAGCACTGAAGGAGAGAGACCCCTCCACTTT	CASTEGERPLHF
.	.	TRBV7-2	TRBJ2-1	TGTGCCAGCAGCTTTGTGGGGGGCCGAGATGAGCAGTTCTTC	CASSFVGGRDEQFF
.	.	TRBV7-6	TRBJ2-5	TGTGCCAGCAGCTTCCTAGGGGGGACCCAGTACTTC	CASSFLGGTQYF
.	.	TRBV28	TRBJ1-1	TGTGCCAGCAGTTCGCTAACAGGGAGGCACACTGAAGCTTTCTTT	CASSSLTGRHTEAFF
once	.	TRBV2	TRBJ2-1	TGTGCCAGCAGTGATCCTGCTGAACCAAGCTCCTACAATGAGCAGTTCTTC	CASSDPAEPSSYNEQFF
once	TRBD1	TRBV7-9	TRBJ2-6	TGTGCCAGCAGCTTAGTTGGGACAGCCTCTGGGGCCAACGTCCTGACTTTC	CASSLVGTASGANVLTF
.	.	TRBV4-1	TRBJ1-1	TGCGCCAGTCGAGGGCAGCTCAAGAACACTGAAGCTTTCTTT	CASRGQLKNTEAFF
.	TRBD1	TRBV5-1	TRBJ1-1	TGCGCCAGCAGCGCCGGACAGGGTCTCGGCACTGAAGCTTTCTTT	CASSAGQGLGTEAFF
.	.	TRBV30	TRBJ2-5	TGTGCCTGGGAAGTCAGGGGTCTAGCAAGGGAGACCCAGTACTTC	CAWEVRGLARETQYF
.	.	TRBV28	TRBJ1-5	TGTGCCACTACGACAGTGGATAGCAATCAGCCCCAGCATTTT	CATTTVDSNQPQHF
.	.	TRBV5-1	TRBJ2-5	TGCGCCAGCAGCTTGGTAGGGTCCGGAGTCGAGACCCAGTACTTC	CASSLVGSGVETQYF
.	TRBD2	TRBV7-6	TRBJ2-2	TGTGCCAGCAGCTTGACTAGCGGGGGGGCGAACACCGGGGAGCTGTTTTTT	CASSLTSGGANTGELFF
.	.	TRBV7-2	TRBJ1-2	TGTGCCAGCAGCCCCCGAATCTATGGCTACACCTTC	CASSPRIYGYTF
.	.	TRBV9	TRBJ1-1	TGTGCCAGCAGCGCGAACCCAGGGAGTTCTGAAGCTTTCTTT	CASSANPGSSEAFF
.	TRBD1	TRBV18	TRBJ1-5	TGTGCCAGCTCACCTAAGGACAGGAATCAGCCCCAGCATTTT	CASSPKDRNQPQHF
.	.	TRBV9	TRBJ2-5	TGTGCCAGCAGCGTAGGGGGGGCACTCCAAGAGACCCAGTACTTC	CASSVGGALQETQYF
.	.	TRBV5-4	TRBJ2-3	TGTGCCAGCAGCACCCAGACGGAACTAGATACGCAGTATTTT	CASSTQTELDTQYF
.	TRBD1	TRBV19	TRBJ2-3	TGTGCCAGTAGTATCCGGACAGGGCCTAGCACAGATACGCAGTATTTT	CASSIRTGPSTDTQYF